This record covers a single T cell receptor beta chain. Its recognized antigen is unknown. No clone much larger than this one lies a single base away; base qualities are absent. This sample was taken from a study of shared clonotypes between healthy human individuals (dated by TCRdb to 2018 to 2020). Context from the whole study: The cohort included three men and a couple of women between 18 and 49 years of age. Each donor's leukapheresis produced roughly between roughly 0.85 and 10 billion PBMCs. For each donor, CD4 naive and CD4 memory were each run on three plates, CD8 naive on two plates, and CD8 memory on one plate. To estimate repertoire size and how much clonotype sharing occurs between individuals, the study deeply sequenced the blood TCR repertoires of roughly 5 healthy adults. Libraries were prepared and TCR repertoires were sequenced by different laboratories using diverse techniques, in order to increase sequencing depth and limit assay-specific biases.

Using the deep immunoSEQ assay, multiplex PCR amplified TCR CDR3 regions from genomic DNA. For each cell subset, the extracted genomic DNA was distributed evenly across all wells of several immunoSEQ 96-well plates, and each plate served as one replicate. For sorted subsets, approximately 210 ng genomic DNA, equal to about 30,000 T cell genomes, was loaded into each replicate PCR. Purified libraries were quantified with a Qubit 3.0 fluorometer, sized on a Bioanalyzer 2100, and re-quantified with the KAPA Library Quantification kit. Each immunoSEQ 96-well plate was sequenced on its own single-read 150-cycle Illumina NextSeq 550 flow cell. In the authors' own workflow: Because the immunoSEQ output held only junctional sequences and lacked quality scores, the filtering could not match the filtering applied to full-length reads. To assign V/J genes and CDR3, sequences were annotated against IMGT germline references using PyIR, a Python wrapper for IgBLAST v1.9. Reads were filtered out if the reads had weak V/J assignments (E-value above 1e-6), no CDR3, stop codons, out-of-frame junctions, or ambiguous translated residues. A V3J clonotype was defined by an identical inferred V gene, J gene, and CDR3 amino acid sequence. Percentage overlap between repertoires was calculated by dividing the number of shared unique clonotypes by the size of the smaller repertoire. Richness of each repertoire was evaluated using RTK rarefaction, the Chao1 estimator, and Recon v2.1 estimates of unobserved clonotypes. For all TCRbeta clonotypes obtained by the gDNA method from a handful of donors, generation probabilities were computed with OLGA. Not all clones reach the TCRdb copy of this immuneACCESS table, which keeps in-frame sequences only. Checked studies attribute under half of the gap to unresolved V genes and leave the rest unexplained. Clone size and V and J calls were adopted from that table, with D and trimming inferred from the DNA. This sample is represented by some 2,000,000 clones; roughly 94% of them were singletons. 0.1% to 0.15% of the sample goes to the ten largest clones.

After removal of 4 bases from V and 4 bases from J, the junction retains 12 bases not matched to a gene. Taken from cysteine to phenylalanine, the CDR3 has 17 residues. Of all the DNA, just the CDR3 is kept, 51 bases in frame from base 1. Healthy HIV-negative adults with no recently reported acute infections or vaccinations were included as donors. Every donor was a Caucasian adult residing in Nashville, Tennessee, USA. Magnetic negative selection was used to enrich CD4+ T cells, after which naive cells were positively selected on CD45RA and the negative fraction became the memory subset. Blood was obtained by leukapheresis, after which PBMCs were separated by Ficoll-Histopaque density gradient centrifugation and cryopreserved in liquid nitrogen vapor phase. Analytical flow cytometry was used to check the purity and quantity of every magnetically sorted T cell population. Each sorted fraction had its genomic DNA isolated and then quantified by UV absorbance on a Nanodrop 2000c.

The study at large found these results: Only blood was sampled, and tissue TCR repertoires likely differ from those in blood. The genetic and exposure-history diversity represented was limited by the small number of donors. Higher generation probabilities were observed for clonotypes shared by all four sorted-subset donors than for non-shared clonotypes. Naive subsets generally had larger estimated clonotype richness than memory subsets did. Across a handful of donors, roughly 5% of naive CD4, 3.5% of naive CD8, about 2.3% of memory CD4, and 0.4% to 0.45% of memory CD8 clonotypes were shared. Based on pairwise subsampling, the degree of clonotype sharing among donors was expected to be affected by sequencing depth. Even with the large sequencing depth, rarefaction of the sorted-subset datasets indicated that sequencing was incomplete.

Sequencing used naive CD4+ T cells sorted from blood. Interpreted using the paper, the cell subset or site label stands for: CD45RA+ positively selected. This chain joins TRBV5-3 to TRBJ1-1; TRBD1 matches 11 bases in the middle. TRBV5-3 is noted as an ORF with a role that remains uncertain. The sequence was collected from a man younger than 30 in good health. The nucleotides read TGTGCCAGAAGCCTCGGGTGGGACAGGGGGTTAGGCACTGAAGCTTTCTTT. This yields the protein CARSLGWDRGLGTEAFF.